These 2 T cell receptor beta chains originate from one sample sequenced in a study of cytomegalovirus exposure and HLA in healthy donors. The primer mix had 60 Vbeta and 13 Jbeta primers. The data were produced by immunoSEQ multiplex PCR, yet TCRdb's version contains in-frame clones alone and is incomplete. The table has around 220,000 clones, 70% to 80% seen once. Sequencing input: PBMCs. The source is a woman in her thirties in good health and CMV-seronegative.

CDR3 protein: CASSQVDTEAFF. The CDR3 DNA follows: TGTGCCAGCAGCCAAGTAGACACTGAAGCTTTCTTT. V and J are TRBV7-9 and TRBJ1-1; no definite D call. V was cut by 5 bases and J by 3 bases, with 7 bases left in between. The CDR3 covers 12 residues. Germline CDR1 is SEHNR and CDR2 is FQNEAQ (reference sequence).

The J gene is TRBJ1-2, the V gene TRBV5-6; possibly TRBD1 for D (6 bases). CDR1 is SGHDT, CDR2 YYEEEE, per germline. This CDR3 spans 14 amino acids. Trimming left V 2 bases short and J 4 bases short, with 12 bases between. This chain's CDR3 is CASSFGQQTYGYTF. Here the CDR3 DNA reads TGTGCCAGCAGCTTTGGACAGCAAACCTATGGCTACACCTTC. The full variable domain, in which reference TRBV5-6 and TRBJ1-2 provide the parts outside the CDR3, is DAGVTQSPTHLIKTRGQQVTLRCSPKSGHDTVSWYQQALGQGPQFIFQYYEEEERQRGNFPDRFSGHQFPNYSSELNVNALLLGDSALYLCASSFGQQTYGYTFGSGTRLTVV.